The clone carrying this TCR beta chain was recorded only once. Its antigen remains unknown. Distinct nucleotide sequences in the sample also encode this CDR3. Genomic DNA belonging to each subset was distributed in equal measure over several immunoSEQ plates. Sequencing was performed with immunoSEQ multiplex PCR; in TCRdb, only in-frame clones are kept and a portion is missing. The sample has some 470,000 clones, about 79% seen once. The sample belongs to a study of shared clonotypes between healthy human individuals. Turning to the study itself: The donor group consisted of two women and a few men, aged 18 to 49. Study-wide results and limits: Among donors, the sharing of clonotypes was expected to be influenced by sequencing depth.

CDR1 is DFQATT and CDR2 is SNEGSKA in the germline V gene (reference sequence). Trimming removed 5 bases from V and 1 base from J, with 6 bases in between. CDR3 length: 11 amino acids. This clonotype was obtained from a woman aged 40 to 49 in good health. Some clones in this sample may be carry-over from other donors' samples. V and J are TRBV20-1 and TRBJ2-7, with D unclear. The sample taken for sequencing was PBMCs. CDR3 in DNA: TGCAGTGCTGAAAGGTCCTACGAGCAGTACTTC. It codes for CSAERSYEQYF.